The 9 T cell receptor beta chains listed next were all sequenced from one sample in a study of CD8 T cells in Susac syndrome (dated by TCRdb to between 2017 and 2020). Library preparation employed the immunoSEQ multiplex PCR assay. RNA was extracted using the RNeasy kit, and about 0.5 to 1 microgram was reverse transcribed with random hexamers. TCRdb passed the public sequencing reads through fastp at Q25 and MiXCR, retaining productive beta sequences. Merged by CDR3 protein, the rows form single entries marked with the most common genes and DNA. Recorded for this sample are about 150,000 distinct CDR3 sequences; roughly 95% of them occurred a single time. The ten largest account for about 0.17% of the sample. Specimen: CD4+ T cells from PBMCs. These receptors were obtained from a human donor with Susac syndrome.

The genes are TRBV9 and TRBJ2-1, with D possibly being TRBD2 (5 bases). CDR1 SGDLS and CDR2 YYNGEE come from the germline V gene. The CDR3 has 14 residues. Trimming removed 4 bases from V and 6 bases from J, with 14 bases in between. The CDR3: CASSRGRAGNEQFF. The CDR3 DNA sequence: TGTGCCAGCAGCCGAGGAAGGGCGGGCAATGAGCAGTTCTTC.

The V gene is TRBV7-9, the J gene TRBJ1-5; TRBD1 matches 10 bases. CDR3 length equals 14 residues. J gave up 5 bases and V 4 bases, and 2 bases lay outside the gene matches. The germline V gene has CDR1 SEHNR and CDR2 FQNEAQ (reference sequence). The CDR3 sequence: CASSYGQGDQPQHF. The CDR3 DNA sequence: TGTGCCAGCAGCTATGGACAGGGGGATCAGCCCCAGCATTTT.

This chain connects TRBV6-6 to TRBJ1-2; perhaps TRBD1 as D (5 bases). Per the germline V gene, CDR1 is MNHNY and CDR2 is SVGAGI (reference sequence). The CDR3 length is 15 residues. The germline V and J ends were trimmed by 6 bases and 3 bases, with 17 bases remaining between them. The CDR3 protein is CASRTTGADDYGYTF. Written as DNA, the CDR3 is TGTGCCAGCAGAACCACCGGGGCGGACGACTATGGCTACACCTTC.

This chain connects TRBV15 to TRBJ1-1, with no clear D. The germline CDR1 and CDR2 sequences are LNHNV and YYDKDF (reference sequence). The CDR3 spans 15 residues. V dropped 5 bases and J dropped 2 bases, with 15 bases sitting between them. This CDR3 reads CATSPTLGANTEAFF. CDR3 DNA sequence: TGTGCCACCAGCCCCACCTTGGGAGCAAACACTGAAGCTTTCTTT.

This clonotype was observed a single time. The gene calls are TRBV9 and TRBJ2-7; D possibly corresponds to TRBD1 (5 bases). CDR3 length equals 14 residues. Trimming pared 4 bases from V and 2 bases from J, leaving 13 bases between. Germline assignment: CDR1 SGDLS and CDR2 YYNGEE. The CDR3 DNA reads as TGTGCCAGCAGCCCCTCGACAGATGCCTACGAGCAGTACTTC. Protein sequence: CASSPSTDAYEQYF.

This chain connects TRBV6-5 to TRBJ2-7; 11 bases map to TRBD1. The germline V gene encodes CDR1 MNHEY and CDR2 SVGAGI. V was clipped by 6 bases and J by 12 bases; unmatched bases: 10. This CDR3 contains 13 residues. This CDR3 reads CASRPPGQGDMYF. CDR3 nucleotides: TGTGCCAGCAGGCCCCCGGGACAGGGGGACATGTACTTC.

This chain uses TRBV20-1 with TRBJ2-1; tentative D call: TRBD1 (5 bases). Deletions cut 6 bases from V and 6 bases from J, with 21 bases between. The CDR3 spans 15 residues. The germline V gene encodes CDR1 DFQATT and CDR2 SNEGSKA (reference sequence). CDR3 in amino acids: CSATQGGQPFNEQFF. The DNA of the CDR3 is TGCAGTGCGACCCAGGGCGGCCAACCCTTCAATGAGCAGTTCTTC.

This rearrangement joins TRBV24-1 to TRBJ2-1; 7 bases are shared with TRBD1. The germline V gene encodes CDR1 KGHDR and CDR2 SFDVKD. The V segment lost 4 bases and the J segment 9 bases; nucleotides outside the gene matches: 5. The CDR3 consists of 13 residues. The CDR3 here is CATSDPGQSEQFF. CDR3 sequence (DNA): TGTGCCACCAGTGACCCGGGACAGAGTGAGCAGTTCTTC.

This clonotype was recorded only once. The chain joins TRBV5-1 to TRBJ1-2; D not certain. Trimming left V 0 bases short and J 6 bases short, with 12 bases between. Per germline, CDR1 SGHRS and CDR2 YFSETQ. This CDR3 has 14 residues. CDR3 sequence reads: CASSLDYGSDGYTF. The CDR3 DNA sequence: TGCGCCAGCAGCTTGGATTATGGATCGGATGGCTACACCTTC.